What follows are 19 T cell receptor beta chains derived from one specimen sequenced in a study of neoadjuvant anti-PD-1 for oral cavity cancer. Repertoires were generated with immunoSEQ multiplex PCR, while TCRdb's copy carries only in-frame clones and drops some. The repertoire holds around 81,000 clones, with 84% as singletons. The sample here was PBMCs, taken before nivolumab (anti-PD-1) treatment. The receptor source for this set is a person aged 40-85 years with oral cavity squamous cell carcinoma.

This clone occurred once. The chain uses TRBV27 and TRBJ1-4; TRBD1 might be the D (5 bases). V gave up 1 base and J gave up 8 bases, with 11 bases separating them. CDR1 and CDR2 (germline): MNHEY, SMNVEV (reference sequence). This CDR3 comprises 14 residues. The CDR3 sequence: CASSLLGGAEKLFF. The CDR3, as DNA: TGTGCCAGCAGTTTATTGGGGGGAGCAGAAAAACTGTTTTTT. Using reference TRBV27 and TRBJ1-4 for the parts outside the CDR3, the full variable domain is EAQVTQNPRYLITVTGKKLTVTCSQNMNHEYMSWYRQDPGLGLRQIYYSMNVEVTDKGDVPEGYKVSRKEKRNFPLILESPSPNQTSLYFCASSLLGGAEKLFFGSGTQLSVL.

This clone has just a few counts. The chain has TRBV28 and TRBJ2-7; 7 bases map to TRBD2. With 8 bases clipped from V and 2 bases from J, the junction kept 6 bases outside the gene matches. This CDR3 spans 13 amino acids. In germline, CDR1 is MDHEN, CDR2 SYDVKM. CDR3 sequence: CASVRTRPYEQYF. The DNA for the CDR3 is TGTGCCAGCGTACGGACTAGACCCTACGAGCAGTACTTC.

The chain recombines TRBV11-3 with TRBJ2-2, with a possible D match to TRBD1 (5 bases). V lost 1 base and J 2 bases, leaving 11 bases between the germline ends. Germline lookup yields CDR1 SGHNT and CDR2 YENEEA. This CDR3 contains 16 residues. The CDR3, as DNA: TGTGCCAGCAGCTTAGTCCCAGGGTATAACACCGGGGAGCTGTTTTTT. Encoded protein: CASSLVPGYNTGELFF.

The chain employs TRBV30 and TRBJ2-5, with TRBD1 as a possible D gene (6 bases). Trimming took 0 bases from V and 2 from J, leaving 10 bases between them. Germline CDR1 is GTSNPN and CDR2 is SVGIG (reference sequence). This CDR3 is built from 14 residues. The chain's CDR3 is CAWSVGDTQETQYF. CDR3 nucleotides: TGTGCCTGGAGTGTGGGGGACACGCAAGAGACCCAGTACTTC.

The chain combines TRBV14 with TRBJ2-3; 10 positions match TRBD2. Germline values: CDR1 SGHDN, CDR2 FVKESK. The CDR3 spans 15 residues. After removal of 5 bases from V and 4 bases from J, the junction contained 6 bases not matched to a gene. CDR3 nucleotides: TGTGCCAGCAGCGTTTCCGGGACTAGCGCAGATACGCAGTATTTT. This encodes CASSVSGTSADTQYF.

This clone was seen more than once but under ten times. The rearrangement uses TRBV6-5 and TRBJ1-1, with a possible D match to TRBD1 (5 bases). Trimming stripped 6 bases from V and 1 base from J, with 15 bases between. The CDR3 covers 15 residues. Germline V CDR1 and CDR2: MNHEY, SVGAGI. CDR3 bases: TGTGCCAGCAGGGGGGGTGGCAGGACGAACACTGAAGCTTTCTTT. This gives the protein CASRGGGRTNTEAFF.

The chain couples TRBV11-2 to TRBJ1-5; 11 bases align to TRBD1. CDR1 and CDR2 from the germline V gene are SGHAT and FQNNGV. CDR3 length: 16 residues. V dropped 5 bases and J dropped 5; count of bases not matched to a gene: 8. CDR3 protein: CASSPGQGAVDQPQHF. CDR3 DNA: TGTGCCAGCAGCCCCGGACAGGGGGCGGTGGATCAGCCCCAGCATTTT.

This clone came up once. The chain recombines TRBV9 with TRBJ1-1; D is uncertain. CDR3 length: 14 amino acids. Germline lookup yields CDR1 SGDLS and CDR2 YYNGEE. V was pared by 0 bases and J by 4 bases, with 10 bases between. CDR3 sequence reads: CASSVAVGSTEAFF. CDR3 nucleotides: TGTGCCAGCAGCGTAGCAGTGGGGAGCACTGAAGCTTTCTTT.

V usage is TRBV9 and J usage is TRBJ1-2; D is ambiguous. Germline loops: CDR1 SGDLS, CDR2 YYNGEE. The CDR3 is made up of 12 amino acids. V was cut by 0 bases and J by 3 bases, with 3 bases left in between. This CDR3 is CASSVADYGYTF. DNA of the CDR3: TGTGCCAGCAGCGTAGCCGACTATGGCTACACCTTC.

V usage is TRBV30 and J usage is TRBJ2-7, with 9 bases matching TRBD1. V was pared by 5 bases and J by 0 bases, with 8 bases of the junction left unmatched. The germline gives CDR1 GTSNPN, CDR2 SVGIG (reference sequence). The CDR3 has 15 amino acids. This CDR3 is CAWGQGLLSSYEQYF. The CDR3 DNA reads TGTGCCTGGGGACAGGGGTTGCTTAGCTCCTACGAGCAGTACTTC.

CDR3 sequence reads: CAIRGGGVTDTQYF. The CDR3 nucleotides read TGTGCCATCAGAGGGGGAGGAGTAACAGATACGCAGTATTTT. The chain has TRBV10-3 and TRBJ2-3, with D perhaps given as TRBD1 or TRBD2 (6 bases each). CDR3 length equals 14 residues. Trimming removed 6 bases from V and 3 bases from J, with 13 bases in between. Germline V lookup: CDR1 ENHRY, CDR2 SYGVKD.

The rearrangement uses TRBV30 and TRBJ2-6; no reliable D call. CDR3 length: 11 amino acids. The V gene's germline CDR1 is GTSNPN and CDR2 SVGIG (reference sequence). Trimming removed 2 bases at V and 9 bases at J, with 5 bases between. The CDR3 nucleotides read TGTGCCTGGAGTCCATTCAACGTCCTGACTTTC. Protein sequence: CAWSPFNVLTF.

The CDR3 loop is CASSSGLAGGGGTQYF. In nucleotides, the CDR3 is TGCGCCAGCAGCTCGGGACTAGCGGGAGGAGGAGGGACCCAGTACTTC. This sequence joins TRBV5-1 and TRBJ2-5, with TRBD2 matching 15 bases. Germline V gene lookup returns CDR1 SGHRS and CDR2 YFSETQ. After removal of 3 bases from V and 7 bases from J, the junction contained 7 bases not matched to a gene. The length of the CDR3 is 16 residues.

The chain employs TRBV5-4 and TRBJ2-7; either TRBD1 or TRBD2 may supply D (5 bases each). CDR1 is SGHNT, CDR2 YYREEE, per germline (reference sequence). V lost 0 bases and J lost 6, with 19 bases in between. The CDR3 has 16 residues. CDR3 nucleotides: TGTGCCAGCAGCTTGGGGGGGAGCGCCGGCCTAAGCGAGCAGTACTTC. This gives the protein CASSLGGSAGLSEQYF.

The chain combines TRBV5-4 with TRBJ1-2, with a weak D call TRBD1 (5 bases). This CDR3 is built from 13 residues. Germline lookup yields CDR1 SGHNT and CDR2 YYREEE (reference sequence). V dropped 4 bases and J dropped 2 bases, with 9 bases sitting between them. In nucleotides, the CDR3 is TGTGCCAGCAGCCTCGACAGCAACTATGGCTACACCTTC. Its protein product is CASSLDSNYGYTF.

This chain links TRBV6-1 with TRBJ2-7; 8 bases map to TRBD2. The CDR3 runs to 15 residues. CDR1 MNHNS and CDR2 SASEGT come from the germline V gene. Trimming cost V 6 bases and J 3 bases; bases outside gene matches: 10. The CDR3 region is CASSPGGGPLYEQYF. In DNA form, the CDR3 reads TGTGCCAGCAGCCCGGGGGGGGGTCCCCTCTACGAGCAGTACTTC.

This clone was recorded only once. The CDR3 DNA is TGTGCCAGCAGTTACACGAGCAATCAGCCCCAGCATTTT. Amino acids: CASSYTSNQPQHF. The chain couples TRBV6-5 to TRBJ1-5; D not resolved. This CDR3 has 13 amino acids. Per the germline V gene, CDR1 is MNHEY and CDR2 is SVGAGI. Trimming cost V 2 bases and J 1 base, with 3 bases left between them.

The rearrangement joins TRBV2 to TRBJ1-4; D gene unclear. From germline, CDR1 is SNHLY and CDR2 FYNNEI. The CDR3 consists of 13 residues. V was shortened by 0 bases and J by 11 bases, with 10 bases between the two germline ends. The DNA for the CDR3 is TGTGCCAGCAGTGAAGCGCCCAATCCGAAACTGTTTTTT. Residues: CASSEAPNPKLFF.

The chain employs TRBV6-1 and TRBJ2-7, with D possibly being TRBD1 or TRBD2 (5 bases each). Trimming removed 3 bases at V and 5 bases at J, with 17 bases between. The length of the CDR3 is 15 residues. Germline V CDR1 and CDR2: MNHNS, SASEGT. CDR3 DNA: TGTGCCAGCAGTGATGGGACGGGTTCTAGCAACGAGCAGTACTTC. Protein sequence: CASSDGTGSSNEQYF.